The next 31 T cell receptor beta chains were all read from a single sample in a study of long-term antiretroviral therapy in people with HIV. Survey-level immunoSEQ v3.0 assays were run. TCRdb keeps only in-frame clones here, not all; method: immunoSEQ multiplex PCR. The data hold over 40,000 clones, with approximately 94% observed a single time. The material sequenced was unsorted PBMCs, taken 9.2 years after starting antiretroviral therapy. These receptors all come from a man aged 25 to 40 with HIV.

The rearrangement joins TRBV28 to TRBJ2-1; 12 nucleotides match TRBD2. The germline V gene encodes CDR1 MDHEN and CDR2 SYDVKM. CDR3 size: 16 residues. V gave up 2 bases and J gave up 10 bases; unmatched junction bases: 9. The CDR3 is CASSLRQLAGGREQFF. The CDR3 region has the DNA TGTGCCAGCAGTTTACGACAACTAGCGGGGGGAAGGGAGCAGTTCTTC.

The chain carries TRBV10-3 and TRBJ1-2; D is ambiguous. This CDR3 region has 13 residues. The V end was cut by 10 bases, the J end by 4 bases, with 16 bases between. CDR1 is ENHRY, CDR2 SYGVKD, per germline. The chain's CDR3 is CANSGSQSYGYTF. Written as DNA, the CDR3 is TGTGCCAACTCTGGGAGTCAGAGCTATGGCTACACCTTC.

This clone was seen just once. This chain connects TRBV6-5 to TRBJ2-3, with TRBD1 identical over 7 bases. V lost 4 bases to trimming and J lost 4 bases; unmatched junction nucleotides: 8. The CDR3 covers 15 residues. Germline V gives CDR1 MNHEY, CDR2 SVGAGI. CDR3 region: CASSSPGQWADTQYF. CDR3 nucleotides: TGTGCCAGCAGTTCTCCGGGACAGTGGGCAGATACGCAGTATTTT.

V usage is TRBV5-1 and J usage is TRBJ2-5, with a possible D match to TRBD2 (7 bases). The CDR3 consists of 17 residues. Germline V lookup: CDR1 SGHRS, CDR2 YFSETQ. Between the trimmed V and J ends, which lost 6 bases and 4 bases, there was a span of 25 bases. The CDR3 here is CASMVSTSAQGGETQYF. For the CDR3, the DNA is TGCGCCAGCATGGTCTCCACTAGCGCTCAAGGGGGAGAGACCCAGTACTTC.

This chain connects TRBV18 to TRBJ1-1, with D possibly being TRBD1 (5 bases). There are 14 residues in the CDR3. V dropped 3 bases and J dropped 6 bases, with 14 bases sitting between them. Germline V lookup: CDR1 KGHSH, CDR2 LQKENI. The CDR3, as DNA: TGTGCCAGCTCACCGGAGGAGGGGCGGGCTGAAGCTTTCTTT. It translates to CASSPEEGRAEAFF.

The J gene is TRBJ2-7, the V gene TRBV6-1; perhaps TRBD1 as D (6 bases). CDR1 is MNHNS and CDR2 is SASEGT in the germline V gene. V was pared by 5 bases and J by 3 bases, with 11 bases between. This CDR3 comprises 13 residues. CDR3 region: CASSLGTNYEQYV. CDR3 sequence (DNA): TGTGCCAGCAGTCTCGGGACAAACTACGAGCAGTACGTC.

This chain links TRBV9 with TRBJ2-1, with TRBD2 matching over 9 bases. CDR1 is SGDLS, CDR2 YYNGEE, per germline. V lost 0 bases, J lost 2 bases, and 3 bases stayed unmatched. The CDR3 consists of 16 residues. The DNA of the CDR3 is TGTGCCAGCAGCGTAGCGGGCGGGGGGGCCTACAATGAGCAGTTCTTC. This translates into CASSVAGGGAYNEQFF.

This clone was seen once. The rearrangement uses TRBV5-4 and TRBJ1-6; 7 positions agree with TRBD1. Germline V lookup: CDR1 SGHNT, CDR2 YYREEE (reference sequence). This CDR3 has 16 amino acids. V shed 4 bases, J shed 7 bases, and the junction held 11 bases outside the gene matches. The CDR3 DNA reads as TGTGCCAGCAGCCCCCGTTCCGGGACAGCAAATTCACCCCTCCACTTT. It specifies CASSPRSGTANSPLHF.

The V call is TRBV28, the J call TRBJ1-5; D call uncertain. This CDR3 has 15 residues. Trimming removed 7 bases at V and 0 bases at J, with 13 bases between. Germline V lookup: CDR1 MDHEN, CDR2 SYDVKM. CDR3 loop: CASKAGSYSNQPQHF. The CDR3 bases are TGTGCCAGCAAAGCAGGTTCGTATAGCAATCAGCCCCAGCATTTT.

The chain links TRBV30 to TRBJ1-1; the D gene is possibly TRBD1 (5 bases). V was clipped by 4 bases and J by 4 bases, with 13 bases between them. The CDR3 loop spans 13 amino acids. The germline V gene encodes CDR1 GTSNPN and CDR2 SVGIG (reference sequence). CDR3 protein: CAWTSDIGTEAFF. CDR3 bases: TGTGCCTGGACCTCGGACATCGGCACTGAAGCTTTCTTT.

The rearrangement links TRBV18 to TRBJ2-3; perhaps TRBD1 as D (5 bases). The length of the CDR3 is 15 residues. V lost 0 bases, J lost 2 bases, and 9 bases lay in between. Looked up from germline, CDR1 is KGHSH and CDR2 is LQKENI. The CDR3, as DNA: TGTGCCAGCTCACCACCGGCGACAGCCACAGATACGCAGTATTTT. Residues: CASSPPATATDTQYF.

The V gene is TRBV4-1, the J gene TRBJ2-3; D unclear. Germline-derived CDR1 and CDR2 are MGHRA and YSYEKL. This CDR3 comprises 18 residues. V was shortened by 3 bases and J by 0 bases, with 19 bases between the two germline ends. Here the CDR3 reads CASSQILWDIPSTDTQYF. DNA of the CDR3: TGCGCCAGCAGCCAGATATTGTGGGATATTCCTAGCACAGATACGCAGTATTTT.

The chain recombines TRBV28 with TRBJ1-1; possibly TRBD1 for D (5 bases). V lost 7 bases and J lost 5, with 17 bases in between. The CDR3 has 14 amino acids. Germline V gene lookup returns CDR1 MDHEN and CDR2 SYDVKM. CDR3 sequence (DNA): TGTGCCAGCACCCCACGGGGGGTAGGGACTGAAGCTTTCTTT. It translates to CASTPRGVGTEAFF. Full variable domain (rest looked up from reference TRBV28 and TRBJ1-1): DVKVTQSSRYLVKRTGEKVFLECVQDMDHENMFWYRQDPGLGLRLIYFSYDVKMKEKGDIPEGYSVSREKKERFSLILESASTNQTSMYLCASTPRGVGTEAFFGQGTRLTVV.

This clone was counted a single time. This rearrangement joins TRBV4-1 to TRBJ2-6, with D maybe TRBD1 (5 bases). V was clipped by 1 base and J by 2 bases, with 9 bases between them. The CDR3 is made up of 16 amino acids. CDR1 is MGHRA, CDR2 YSYEKL, per germline. This CDR3 is CASSQVSGTGANVLTF. Written as DNA, the CDR3 is TGCGCCAGCAGCCAAGTTTCAGGGACTGGGGCCAACGTCCTGACTTTC.

The J gene is TRBJ2-1, the V gene TRBV29-1; TRBD1 aligns across 7 bases. The V segment lost 5 bases and the J segment 9 bases; nucleotides outside the gene matches: 13. The CDR3 loop spans 14 amino acids. Germline V gene data show CDR1 as SQVTM and CDR2 as ANQGSEA. CDR3 protein: CSVSPGQNVPEQFF. CDR3 sequence (DNA): TGCAGCGTTTCGCCGGGACAGAATGTGCCTGAGCAGTTCTTC.

In this sample, this clone turned up once. V and J are TRBV29-1 and TRBJ1-1; no firm D call. Germline values: CDR1 SQVTM, CDR2 ANQGSEA. This CDR3 has 14 residues. The V gene lost 7 bases and the J gene lost 0 bases, with 15 bases spanning the gap. The CDR3 bases are TGCAGCGGGGGATACGGACGGATGAACACTGAAGCTTTCTTT. Translation: CSGGYGRMNTEAFF. Using reference TRBV29-1 and TRBJ1-1 for the parts outside the CDR3, the full variable domain is SAVISQKPSRDICQRGTSLTIQCQVDSQVTMMFWYRQQPGQSLTLIATANQGSEATYESGFVIDKFPISRPNLTFSTLTVSNMSPEDSSIYLCSGGYGRMNTEAFFGQGTRLTVV.

V usage is TRBV2 and J usage is TRBJ1-1; D perhaps matches TRBD1 (6 bases). Germline CDR1 is SNHLY and CDR2 is FYNNEI. V gave up 8 bases and J gave up 1 base, with 17 bases separating them. This CDR3 has 15 residues. CDR3 residues: CASLGPGDRNTEAFF. The CDR3 DNA reads TGTGCCAGCCTAGGGCCAGGGGATCGGAACACTGAAGCTTTCTTT.

This clone was seen once. The V and J genes are TRBV29-1 and TRBJ2-5, with TRBD1 as a possible D gene (5 bases). This CDR3 is 11 amino acids long. Germline V gene data show CDR1 as SQVTM and CDR2 as ANQGSEA. V lost 8 bases to trimming and J lost 4 bases, with 11 bases between them. Here the CDR3 DNA reads TGCAGCACCTCAAGGGGAGAGACCCAGTACTTC. It specifies CSTSRGETQYF.

V is TRBV6-5 and J is TRBJ1-5, with 7 bases fitting TRBD1. The CDR3 totals 15 residues. Germline V lookup: CDR1 MNHEY, CDR2 SVGAGI. The J segment lost 9 bases and the V segment lost 5 bases, leaving 13 bases of the junction unmatched. The CDR3: CASSASTGAVGPQHF. In nucleotides, the CDR3 is TGTGCCAGCAGTGCGTCCACAGGGGCAGTCGGGCCCCAGCATTTT.

The V and J genes are TRBV19 and TRBJ1-1; D not certain. Trimming removed 8 bases from V and 9 bases from J, with 13 bases in between. Looked up from germline, CDR1 is LNHDA and CDR2 is SQIVND (reference sequence). The CDR3 spans 11 residues. CDR3 in amino acids: CASRMGIQAFF. The DNA of the CDR3 is TGTGCCAGTCGGATGGGGATTCAAGCTTTCTTT.

In DNA form, the CDR3 reads TGTGCCAGCAGCCAGGCGGGGGAACAAGAGACCCAGTACTTC. Translating gives CASSQAGEQETQYF. The chain joins TRBV11-3 to TRBJ2-5, with 7 nucleotides matching TRBD2. V was pared by 5 bases and J by 2 bases, with 5 bases of the junction left unmatched. The germline V gene has CDR1 SGHNT and CDR2 YENEEA. CDR3 size: 14 residues.

The chain links TRBV11-2 to TRBJ2-3; D gene uncertain. CDR3 size: 13 residues. Per the germline V gene, CDR1 is SGHAT and CDR2 is FQNNGV. Trimming stripped 5 bases from V and 7 bases from J, with 13 bases between. In DNA form, the CDR3 reads TGTGCCAGCAGCCAGACAACCTCATATACGCAGTATTTT. This translates into CASSQTTSYTQYF.

The gene calls are TRBV4-1 and TRBJ1-5, with 9 bases matching TRBD1. J lost 5 bases, V lost 3 bases, and 5 bases had no gene match. Germline V gene data show CDR1 as MGHRA and CDR2 as YSYEKL. This CDR3 has 15 amino acids. CDR3 protein: CASSHRTGEDQPQHF. CDR3 bases: TGCGCCAGCAGCCACCGGACAGGGGAAGATCAGCCCCAGCATTTT.

This clone was counted once. The gene calls are TRBV6-4 and TRBJ1-4, with D unresolved. The length of the CDR3 is 11 residues. The germline V gene has CDR1 MRHNA and CDR2 SNTAGT. Here the CDR3 DNA reads TGTGGTCTGACGGTGAATGAAAAACTGTTTTTT. It is translated as CGLTVNEKLFF.

The chain recombines TRBV21-1 with TRBJ2-1; the table calls TRBD2, which could not be checked here. TRBV21-1 is deemed a pseudogene. The CDR3 runs 15 residues. CDR3 loop: CASSKGGRLPAEQFF. Written as DNA, the CDR3 is TGTGCCAGCAGCAAGGGAGGCCGGCTACCCGCTGAGCAGTTCTTC.

In DNA form, the CDR3 reads TGTGCCAGCAGTTCGCCCTTCGGACTACAGAATACAGATACGCAGTATTTT. Protein: CASSSPFGLQNTDTQYF. The rearrangement links TRBV28 to TRBJ2-3; weak D call: TRBD2 (6 bases). The CDR3 sequence is 17 residues long. Germline assignment: CDR1 MDHEN and CDR2 SYDVKM. The germline V and J ends were trimmed by 4 bases and 3 bases, with 20 bases remaining between them.

The count of this clone is one. The V and J genes are TRBV5-5 and TRBJ1-2; the D is unclear. This CDR3 contains 11 residues. Germline-derived CDR1 and CDR2 are SGHKS and YYEKEE (reference sequence). Trimming stripped 4 bases from V and 4 bases from J, with 5 bases between. As DNA, the CDR3 is TGTGCCAGCAGCGTCAGCTATGGCTACACCTTC. Its protein is CASSVSYGYTF.

V gene TRBV7-9 combines with J gene TRBJ1-4; D not certain. The CDR3 is 13 amino acids. Germline V lookup: CDR1 SEHNR, CDR2 FQNEAQ (reference sequence). Between the trimmed V and J ends, which lost 3 bases and 6 bases, there was a span of 8 bases. The CDR3 bases are TGTGCCAGCAGCTTCGGGTTGGATGAAAAACTGTTTTTT. Protein product: CASSFGLDEKLFF.

This chain uses TRBV29-1 with TRBJ1-4; no clear D. CDR1 and CDR2 (germline): SQVTM, ANQGSEA. V was pared by 5 bases and J by 0 bases, with 13 bases between. This CDR3 spans 15 amino acids. The CDR3 DNA follows: TGCAGCGTTTCCACCGGGGTTCCAACTAATGAAAAACTGTTTTTT. Its protein is CSVSTGVPTNEKLFF. Full variable domain (remainder filled in from reference TRBV29-1 and TRBJ1-4): SAVISQKPSRDICQRGTSLTIQCQVDSQVTMMFWYRQQPGQSLTLIATANQGSEATYESGFVIDKFPISRPNLTFSTLTVSNMSPEDSSIYLCSVSTGVPTNEKLFFGSGTQLSVL.

V gene TRBV2 combines with J gene TRBJ2-7; D remains ambiguous. V dropped 3 bases and J dropped 4 bases, with 4 bases sitting between them. CDR1 SNHLY and CDR2 FYNNEI come from the germline V gene. CDR3 size: 11 residues. CDR3 in DNA: TGTGCCAGCAGTGACAGATACGAGCAGTACTTC. It codes for CASSDRYEQYF.

Of note for this clone: One end of the junction does not line up with germline, which may come from a read error. The chain has TRBV6-6 and TRBJ1-5; 7 nucleotides line up with TRBD1. Germline lookup yields CDR1 MNHNY and CDR2 SVGAGI (reference sequence). The CDR3 is 14 amino acids. The CDR3 reads CAKGADEGNQPQHF. The CDR3 DNA follows: TGCGCAAAGGGGGCAGATGAGGGCAATCAGCCCCAGCATTTT.